The 5 T cell receptor beta chains reported below all come from one sample, sequenced in a study of T cell responses to AZD1222 COVID-19 vaccine. Only in-frame clones appear in the TCRdb table, and some are missing; sequencing was by immunoSEQ multiplex PCR. The sample has some 98,000 clones; roughly 84% are singletons. Source: peripheral blood, taken on day 0 of AZD1222 vaccination. These receptors were taken from an adult in good health.

The chain carries TRBV5-1 and TRBJ1-2, with TRBD1 identical over 9 bases. The length of the CDR3 is 13 residues. V shed 3 bases and J 8 bases; nucleotides not matched to a gene: 5. CDR1 and CDR2 from the germline V gene are SGHRS and YFSETQ. The DNA of the CDR3 is TGCGCCAGCAGCTCCGGGACAGGGACCGGCTACACCTTC. Translating it yields CASSSGTGTGYTF.

The V gene is TRBV3-1 (or the pseudogene TRBV3-2), the J gene TRBJ1-2; 7 bases align to TRBD1. Germline loops: CDR1 LGHDT, CDR2 YNNKEL (reference sequence). This CDR3 comprises 13 residues. Trimming at V came to 4 bases and at J to 3 bases, leaving 2 bases not matched to a gene. The chain's CDR3 is CASSRGQDYGYTF. The CDR3 DNA sequence: TGTGCCAGCAGCCGAGGACAGGACTATGGCTACACCTTC.

The rearrangement joins TRBV18 to TRBJ2-7; 9 nucleotides match TRBD2. This CDR3 comprises 14 residues. V shed 4 bases, J shed 2 bases, and the junction held 3 bases outside the gene matches. Germline V gene sequence: CDR1 KGHSH, CDR2 LQKENI. Written as DNA, the CDR3 is TGTGCCAGCTCACTCGGACTAGCGCCCTACGAGCAGTACTTC. Amino acid sequence: CASSLGLAPYEQYF.

This chain links TRBV5-6 with TRBJ2-7; the D gene is possibly TRBD2 (7 bases). Deletions cut 4 bases from V and 6 bases from J, with 11 bases between. There are 12 residues in the CDR3. The germline gives CDR1 SGHDT, CDR2 YYEEEE. As DNA, the CDR3 is TGTGCCAGCAGCGTGAGGGGGGGCGAGCAGTACTTC. This sequence encodes CASSVRGGEQYF.

This sequence joins TRBV3-1 (or the pseudogene TRBV3-2) and TRBJ1-2; 8 nucleotides match TRBD1. Losses at the gene ends were 0 bases for V and 1 base for J; bases not matched to a gene: 22. This CDR3 has 22 residues. CDR1 LGHDT and CDR2 YNNKEL come from the germline V gene (reference sequence). CDR3 DNA sequence: TGTGCCAGCAGCCAAGATTTTAGGGGCAGGGGGCGAATTATAAAAAGTAACTATGGCTACACCTTC. Translating gives CASSQDFRGRGRIIKSNYGYTF.